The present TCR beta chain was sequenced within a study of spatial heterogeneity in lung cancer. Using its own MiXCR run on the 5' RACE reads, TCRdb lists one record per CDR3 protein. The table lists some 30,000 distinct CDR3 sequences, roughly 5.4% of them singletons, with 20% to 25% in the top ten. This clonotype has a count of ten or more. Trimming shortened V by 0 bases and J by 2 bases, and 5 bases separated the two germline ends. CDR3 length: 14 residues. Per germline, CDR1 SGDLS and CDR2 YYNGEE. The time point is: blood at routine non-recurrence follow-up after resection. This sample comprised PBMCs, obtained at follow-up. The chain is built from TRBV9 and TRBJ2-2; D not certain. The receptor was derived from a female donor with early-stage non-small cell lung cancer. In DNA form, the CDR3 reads TGTGCCAGCAGCGTAGAAGTTAACACCGGGGAGCTGTTTTTT. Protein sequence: CASSVEVNTGELFF.